Listed below are T cell receptor beta chains from one sample, sequenced in a study of control samples from healthy donors and cancer patients. The repertoire was sequenced with immunoSEQ multiplex PCR; TCRdb's copy has only in-frame clones and lacks some. The table shows 100,000 or so clones, with more than 85% occurring only once. The sample comprised blood. The receptor set was obtained from a woman in her thirties in good health. The CDR3 runs from the conserved cysteine through the conserved F or W. The D gene is left open where the match is weak. For some rows the clone size is stated as once, few or many, or as a class when expanded; others skip it.

j_gene: TRBJ2-5
d_gene: -
abundance: -
v_gene: TRBV6-6
CDR3nt: TGTGCCAGCAGGCCCACAAGCTTAGAGACCCAGTACTTC
CDR3aa: CASRPTSLETQYF

j_gene: TRBJ2-7
d_gene: -
abundance: -
v_gene: TRBV27
CDR3nt: TGTGCCAGCAGTTTACGGGTGGGGAGCTCCTACGAGCAGTACTTC
CDR3aa: CASSLRVGSSYEQYF

j_gene: TRBJ2-7
d_gene: TRBD2
abundance: -
v_gene: TRBV6-6
CDR3nt: TGTGCCAGCAGTTACTCCGAGACTAGCGGGTACTACGAGCAGTACTTC
CDR3aa: CASSYSETSGYYEQYF

j_gene: TRBJ2-4
d_gene: TRBD1
abundance: -
v_gene: TRBV7-9
CDR3nt: TGTGCCAGCAGCTTACCCCTCCAGACAGGGGCCAAAAACATTCAGTACTTC
CDR3aa: CASSLPLQTGAKNIQYF

j_gene: TRBJ1-3
d_gene: -
abundance: -
v_gene: TRBV13
CDR3nt: TGTGCCAGCAGCTTAGAAGGGGAAACGGGGGGAAACACCATATATTTT
CDR3aa: CASSLEGETGGNTIYF

j_gene: TRBJ2-1
d_gene: -
abundance: -
v_gene: TRBV7-9
CDR3nt: TGTGCCAGCAGCTTACACCAAAGACGGAATGAGCAGTTCTTC
CDR3aa: CASSLHQRRNEQFF

j_gene: TRBJ1-1
d_gene: TRBD1
abundance: -
v_gene: TRBV7-2
CDR3nt: TGTGCCAGCAGCGCCCGACAGGGGAGAGGAGCGGCTTTCTTT
CDR3aa: CASSARQGRGAAFF

j_gene: TRBJ1-6
d_gene: -
abundance: once
v_gene: TRBV6-6
CDR3nt: TGTGCCAGCAGTTACTCACTCTATACCCACGATTCACCCCTCCACTTT
CDR3aa: CASSYSLYTHDSPLHF

j_gene: TRBJ2-1
d_gene: -
abundance: -
v_gene: TRBV28
CDR3nt: TGTGCCAGCAGTATCGACAGTTCCTACAATGAGCAGTTCTTC
CDR3aa: CASSIDSSYNEQFF

j_gene: TRBJ1-5
d_gene: -
abundance: -
v_gene: TRBV28
CDR3nt: TGTGCCAGCAGATTGGAACAAAATAGCAATCAGCCCCAGCATTTT
CDR3aa: CASRLEQNSNQPQHF

j_gene: TRBJ1-6
d_gene: -
abundance: -
v_gene: TRBV6-5
CDR3nt: TGTGCCAGCACACTCGGAGGGTTAGGGGCACCCCTCCACTTT
CDR3aa: CASTLGGLGAPLHF

j_gene: TRBJ1-4
d_gene: -
abundance: -
v_gene: TRBV6-5
CDR3nt: TGTGCCAGCAGTTACGACGGACCGAGCCCTGAAAAACTGTTTTTT
CDR3aa: CASSYDGPSPEKLFF

j_gene: TRBJ1-4
d_gene: TRBD1
abundance: -
v_gene: TRBV11-2
CDR3nt: TGTGCCAGCACTAATCGTGGACAGGGACAAAAACTGTTTTTT
CDR3aa: CASTNRGQGQKLFF

j_gene: TRBJ1-3
d_gene: -
abundance: once
v_gene: TRBV19
CDR3nt: TGTGCCAGTTCTAGAGAGGAAGGGGGAAACACCATATATTTT
CDR3aa: CASSREEGGNTIYF

j_gene: TRBJ1-2
d_gene: -
abundance: -
v_gene: TRBV28
CDR3nt: TGTGCCAGCAGTAAGGGGGGCTATGGCTACACCTTC
CDR3aa: CASSKGGYGYTF

j_gene: TRBJ1-5
d_gene: -
abundance: -
v_gene: TRBV7-6
CDR3nt: TGTGCCAGCAGCTTAGGGGAACGAGGGTATAATCAGCCCCAGCATTTT
CDR3aa: CASSLGERGYNQPQHF

j_gene: TRBJ1-3
d_gene: -
abundance: few
v_gene: TRBV30
CDR3nt: TGTGCCTGGAGAGCTCACGAGCTCTCTGGAAACACCATATATTTT
CDR3aa: CAWRAHELSGNTIYF

j_gene: TRBJ1-2
d_gene: TRBD1
abundance: -
v_gene: TRBV27
CDR3nt: TGTGCCAGCAGCAGGGGGGCGAATGGCTACACCTTC
CDR3aa: CASSRGANGYTF

j_gene: TRBJ2-7
d_gene: -
abundance: many
v_gene: TRBV3-1/TRBV3-2
CDR3nt: TGTGCCAGCAGCCAGGCCGAGACCTACGAGCAGTACTTC
CDR3aa: CASSQAETYEQYF

j_gene: TRBJ1-1
d_gene: -
abundance: -
v_gene: TRBV20-1
CDR3nt: TGCAGTGCTAGTTCCGGGGCCGAGTTCACTGAAGCTTTCTTT
CDR3aa: CSASSGAEFTEAFF

j_gene: TRBJ2-3
d_gene: -
abundance: once
v_gene: TRBV6-5
CDR3nt: TGTGCCAGCAGACCCCACCCTGGCACAGATACGCAGTATTTT
CDR3aa: CASRPHPGTDTQYF

j_gene: TRBJ1-2
d_gene: -
abundance: -
v_gene: TRBV5-6
CDR3nt: TGTGCCAGCTCAAGTAGTGACACTAACTATGGCTACACCTTC
CDR3aa: CASSSSDTNYGYTF

j_gene: TRBJ1-6
d_gene: TRBD1
abundance: -
v_gene: TRBV9
CDR3nt: TGTGCCAGCAGCTCCAGGGGGCGAGATTCACCCCTCCACTTT
CDR3aa: CASSSRGRDSPLHF

j_gene: TRBJ1-4
d_gene: -
abundance: -
v_gene: TRBV6-5
CDR3nt: TGTGCCAGCAGTTACTCGGTGGGGAATGAAAAACTGTTTTTT
CDR3aa: CASSYSVGNEKLFF

j_gene: TRBJ1-3
d_gene: -
abundance: -
v_gene: TRBV11-2
CDR3nt: TGTGCCAGCAGCTTAGTAGCCCGGGCCAGCTCTGGAAACACCATATATTTT
CDR3aa: CASSLVARASSGNTIYF

j_gene: TRBJ2-1
d_gene: -
abundance: -
v_gene: TRBV7-8
CDR3nt: TGTGCCAGCAGCTCGGGCGAGGTTGGAGAGCAGTTCTTC
CDR3aa: CASSSGEVGEQFF

j_gene: TRBJ2-7
d_gene: -
abundance: once
v_gene: TRBV5-4
CDR3nt: TGTGCCAGCAGCTTAGGGGGGTACGAGCAGTACTTC
CDR3aa: CASSLGGYEQYF

j_gene: TRBJ1-2
d_gene: -
abundance: once
v_gene: TRBV27
CDR3nt: TGTGCCAGCAGTTCGCCGGACTATGGCTACACCTTC
CDR3aa: CASSSPDYGYTF

j_gene: TRBJ2-3
d_gene: TRBD2
abundance: -
v_gene: TRBV9
CDR3nt: TGTGCCAGCAGCGTAGCTACGTCTAGCGGAGGGAGCACAGATACGCAGTATTTT
CDR3aa: CASSVATSSGGSTDTQYF

j_gene: TRBJ1-6
d_gene: TRBD1
abundance: once
v_gene: TRBV19
CDR3nt: TGTGCCAGTATCGAGGGGGCAAGCTATAATTCACCCCTCCACTTT
CDR3aa: CASIEGASYNSPLHF

j_gene: TRBJ2-7
d_gene: -
abundance: -
v_gene: TRBV6-5
CDR3nt: TGTGCCAGTACTTATCTGGATACGTTTTCCTACGAGCAGTACTTC
CDR3aa: CASTYLDTFSYEQYF

j_gene: TRBJ2-1
d_gene: -
abundance: -
v_gene: TRBV6-5
CDR3nt: TGTGCCAGCAGTTACGGGCAGGAGTACAATGAGCAGTTCTTC
CDR3aa: CASSYGQEYNEQFF

j_gene: TRBJ1-5
d_gene: -
abundance: -
v_gene: TRBV7-9
CDR3nt: TGTGCCAGCAGCCCCCTCAGGGCCTCGGGGCCCCAGCATTTT
CDR3aa: CASSPLRASGPQHF

j_gene: TRBJ1-2
d_gene: -
abundance: -
v_gene: TRBV7-2
CDR3nt: TGTGCCAGCAGCTGGGAAATTGGGGGCTACACCTTC
CDR3aa: CASSWEIGGYTF

j_gene: TRBJ1-1
d_gene: -
abundance: -
v_gene: TRBV29-1
CDR3nt: TGCAGCGTTAATCAGGGAATGAACACTGAAGCTTTCTTT
CDR3aa: CSVNQGMNTEAFF

j_gene: TRBJ1-6
d_gene: TRBD1
abundance: -
v_gene: TRBV19
CDR3nt: TGTGCCAGTAGTAGCGGACAGGGGGATAATTCACCCCTCCACTTT
CDR3aa: CASSSGQGDNSPLHF

j_gene: TRBJ1-1
d_gene: -
abundance: -
v_gene: TRBV5-1
CDR3nt: TGCGCCAGCAGCTTGTGGGGAATCCCTGAAGCTTTCTTT
CDR3aa: CASSLWGIPEAFF

j_gene: TRBJ1-6
d_gene: -
abundance: -
v_gene: TRBV19
CDR3nt: TGTGCCAGTAGTGCAGGGAGCTCCTATAATTCACCCCTCCACTTT
CDR3aa: CASSAGSSYNSPLHF

j_gene: TRBJ1-2
d_gene: -
abundance: -
v_gene: TRBV5-6
CDR3nt: TGTGCCAGCACCCCCCGGAGGGGCAATGGCTACACCTTC
CDR3aa: CASTPRRGNGYTF

j_gene: TRBJ2-7
d_gene: TRBD1
abundance: once
v_gene: TRBV6-6
CDR3nt: TGTGCCAGCAGTGAGAGGACAGGGAACTACGAGCAGTACTTC
CDR3aa: CASSERTGNYEQYF

j_gene: TRBJ1-6
d_gene: TRBD1
abundance: -
v_gene: TRBV5-1
CDR3nt: TGCGCCAGCAGCTCCAGAGAGGACAGGGACTCACCCCTCCACTTT
CDR3aa: CASSSREDRDSPLHF